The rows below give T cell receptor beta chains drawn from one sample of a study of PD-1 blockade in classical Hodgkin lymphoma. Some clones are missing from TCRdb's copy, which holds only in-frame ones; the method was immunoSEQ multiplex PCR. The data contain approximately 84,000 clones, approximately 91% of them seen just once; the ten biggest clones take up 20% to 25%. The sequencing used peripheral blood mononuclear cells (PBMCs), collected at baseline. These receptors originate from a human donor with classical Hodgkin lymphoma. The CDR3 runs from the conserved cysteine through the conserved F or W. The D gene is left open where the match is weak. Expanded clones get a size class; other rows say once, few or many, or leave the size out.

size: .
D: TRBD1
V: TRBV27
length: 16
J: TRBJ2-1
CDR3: CASNRGDRNSYNEQFF
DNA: TGTGCCAGCAATCGAGGGGACAGGAACTCCTACAATGAGCAGTTCTTC

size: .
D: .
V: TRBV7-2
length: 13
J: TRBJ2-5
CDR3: CASSFDPQETQYF
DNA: TGTGCCAGCAGCTTCGACCCTCAAGAGACCCAGTACTTC

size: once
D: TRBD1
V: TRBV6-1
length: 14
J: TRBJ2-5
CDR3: CASNPAGTGETQYF
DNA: TGTGCCAGCAACCCGGCAGGGACAGGAGAGACCCAGTACTTC

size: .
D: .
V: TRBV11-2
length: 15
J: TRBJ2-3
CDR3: CASSLAGSGTDTQYF
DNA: TGTGCCAGCAGCTTAGCCGGGAGTGGCACAGATACGCAGTATTTT

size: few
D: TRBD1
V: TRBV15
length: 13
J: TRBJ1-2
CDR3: CATSPDRGRGYTF
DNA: TGTGCCACCAGCCCAGACAGGGGTAGGGGCTACACCTTC

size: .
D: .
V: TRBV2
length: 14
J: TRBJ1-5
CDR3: CASSEMTPNQPQHF
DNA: TGTGCCAGCAGTGAAATGACACCTAATCAGCCCCAGCATTTT

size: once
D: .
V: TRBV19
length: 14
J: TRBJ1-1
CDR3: CASSIGHVNGEAFF
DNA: TGTGCCAGTAGTATCGGGCACGTGAACGGTGAAGCTTTCTTT

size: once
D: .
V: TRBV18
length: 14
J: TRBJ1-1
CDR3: CASSPKGLNTEAFF
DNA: TGTGCCAGCTCACCGAAAGGATTGAACACTGAAGCTTTCTTT

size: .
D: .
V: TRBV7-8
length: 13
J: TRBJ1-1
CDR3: CASSSPENTEAFF
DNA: TGTGCCAGCAGCTCGCCTGAAAACACTGAAGCTTTCTTT

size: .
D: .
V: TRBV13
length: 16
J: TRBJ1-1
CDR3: CASSQSLGRRNTEAFF
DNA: TGTGCCAGCAGCCAATCCCTGGGCCGACGGAACACTGAAGCTTTCTTT

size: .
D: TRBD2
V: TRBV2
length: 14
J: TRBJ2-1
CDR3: CAWGGLSSYNEQFF
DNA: TGTGCCTGGGGGGGGTTGAGCTCCTACAATGAGCAGTTCTTC

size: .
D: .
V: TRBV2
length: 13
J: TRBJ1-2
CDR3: CASRDLRVYGYTF
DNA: TGTGCCAGCAGAGACCTGAGGGTCTATGGCTACACCTTC

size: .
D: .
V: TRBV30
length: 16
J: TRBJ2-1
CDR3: CAWSPPGGGPYNEQFF
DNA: TGTGCCTGGAGCCCCCCCGGGGGCGGACCCTACAATGAGCAGTTCTTC

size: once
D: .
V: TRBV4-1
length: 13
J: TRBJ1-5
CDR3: CASSPNSNQPQHF
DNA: TGCGCCAGCAGCCCGAATAGCAATCAGCCCCAGCATTTT

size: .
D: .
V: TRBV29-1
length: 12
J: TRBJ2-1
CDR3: CSASYSDNEQFF
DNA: TGCAGCGCCAGTTATTCTGACAATGAGCAGTTCTTC